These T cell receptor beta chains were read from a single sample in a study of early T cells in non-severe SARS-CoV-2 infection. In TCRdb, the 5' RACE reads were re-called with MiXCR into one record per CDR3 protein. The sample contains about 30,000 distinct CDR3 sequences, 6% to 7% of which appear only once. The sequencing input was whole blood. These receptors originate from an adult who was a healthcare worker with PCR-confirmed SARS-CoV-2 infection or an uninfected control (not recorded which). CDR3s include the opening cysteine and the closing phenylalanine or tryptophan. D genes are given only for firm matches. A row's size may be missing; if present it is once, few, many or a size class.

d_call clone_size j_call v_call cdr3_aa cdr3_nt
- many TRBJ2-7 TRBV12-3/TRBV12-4 CASSPPGRSEQYF TGTGCCAGCAGTCCGCCCGGCAGGAGCGAGCAGTACTTC
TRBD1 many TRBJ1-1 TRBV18 CASSRQGLNTEAFF TGTGCCAGCTCACGACAGGGGCTGAACACTGAAGCTTTCTTT
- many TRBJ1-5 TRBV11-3 CASSLDLKGSNQPQHF TGTGCCAGCAGCTTAGACCTAAAGGGGAGCAATCAGCCCCAGCATTTT
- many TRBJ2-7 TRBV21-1 CASSTSSHEQYF TGTGCCAGCAGTACTAGCTCCCACGAGCAGTACTTC
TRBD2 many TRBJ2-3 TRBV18 CASFPGGSRYAQYF TGTGCCAGCTTTCCGGGGGGGTCCAGATACGCGCAGTATTTT
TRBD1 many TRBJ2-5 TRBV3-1 CASRHPGTGGDETQYF TGTGCCAGCAGGCACCCCGGGACAGGGGGCGATGAGACCCAGTACTTC
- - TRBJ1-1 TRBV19 CATRDMNTEAFF TGTGCCACCCGGGACATGAACACTGAAGCTTTCTTT
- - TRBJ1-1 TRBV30 CALLHTEAFF TGTGCCCTACTTCACACTGAAGCTTTCTTT
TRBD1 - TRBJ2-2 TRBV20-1 CSARNRGTGELFF TGCAGTGCTAGAAACAGGGGTACCGGGGAGCTGTTTTTT
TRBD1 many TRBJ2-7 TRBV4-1 CASSQGDSAYEQYF TGCGCCAGCAGCCAGGGGGACAGCGCCTACGAGCAGTACTTC
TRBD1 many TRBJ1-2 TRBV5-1 CASSLTGGVGYGYTF TGCGCCAGCAGCTTGACAGGGGGAGTCGGCTATGGCTACACCTTC
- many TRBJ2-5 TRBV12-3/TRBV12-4 CASSLGLVRETQYF TGTGCCAGCAGTCTGGGACTCGTCCGGGAGACCCAGTACTTC
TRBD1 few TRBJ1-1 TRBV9 CASSVETGAEAFF TGTGCCAGCAGCGTGGAAACAGGGGCTGAAGCTTTCTTT
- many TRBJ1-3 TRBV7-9 CASSTNSGNTIYF TGTGCCAGCAGCACAAACAGTGGAAACACCATATATTTT
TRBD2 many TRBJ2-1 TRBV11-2 CASSPNPSGGSYNEQFF TGTGCCAGCAGCCCAAACCCTAGCGGGGGCTCCTACAATGAGCAGTTCTTC
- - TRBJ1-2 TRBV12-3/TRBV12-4 CASSPSELYGYTF TGTGCCAGCAGTCCCAGCGAGCTCTATGGCTACACCTTC
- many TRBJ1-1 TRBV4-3 CASSDKQADNTEAFF TGCGCCAGCAGCGATAAACAGGCTGACAACACTGAAGCTTTCTTT
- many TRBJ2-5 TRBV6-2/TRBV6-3 CASREYETQYF TGTGCCAGCAGGGAATACGAGACCCAGTACTTC
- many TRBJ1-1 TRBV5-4 CASSVDKNTEAFF TGTGCCAGCAGCGTAGACAAGAACACTGAAGCTTTCTTT
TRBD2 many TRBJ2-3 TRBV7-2 CASSPSGYTDTQYF TGTGCCAGCAGCCCTAGCGGATACACAGATACGCAGTATTTT
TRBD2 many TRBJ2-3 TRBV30 CAWGGTRTTDTQYF TGTGCCTGGGGGGGGACTAGGACCACAGATACGCAGTATTTT
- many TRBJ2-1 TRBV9 CASSGRERPRGGEQFF TGTGCCAGCAGCGGCCGGGAGCGGCCAAGAGGGGGTGAGCAGTTCTTC
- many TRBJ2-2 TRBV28 CASSLMGSGELFF TGTGCCAGCAGCCTCATGGGGTCCGGGGAGCTGTTTTTT
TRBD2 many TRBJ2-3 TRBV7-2 CASSLIAGGPPDTQYF TGTGCCAGCAGCTTGATAGCGGGGGGGCCCCCAGATACGCAGTATTTT
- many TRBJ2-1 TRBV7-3 CASSPGTTGYNEQFF TGTGCCAGCAGCCCCGGGACCACGGGGTACAATGAGCAGTTCTTC
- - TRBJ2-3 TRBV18 CASSTLTQRSTDTQYF TGTGCCAGCTCTACCCTTACCCAGCGAAGCACAGATACGCAGTATTTT
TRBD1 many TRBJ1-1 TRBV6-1 CASSDEGTGTEAFF TGTGCCAGCAGTGACGAGGGGACAGGCACTGAAGCTTTCTTT
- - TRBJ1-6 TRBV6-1 CASSEIGAPYSPLHF TGTGCCAGCAGTGAGATAGGAGCCCCCTATTCACCCCTCCACTTT
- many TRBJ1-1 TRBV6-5 CASSYSKVADTEAFF TGTGCCAGCAGTTACTCGAAGGTTGCGGACACTGAAGCTTTCTTT
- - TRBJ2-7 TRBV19 CASSSGTGRAYEQYF TGTGCCAGTAGTAGCGGGACGGGCCGGGCCTACGAGCAGTACTTC
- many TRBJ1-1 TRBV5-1 CASSIAGYDTEAFF TGCGCCAGCAGCATCGCAGGGTACGACACTGAAGCTTTCTTT
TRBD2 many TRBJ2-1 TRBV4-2 CASSQVPGLAGGGTYNEQFF TGTGCCAGCAGCCAAGTACCGGGACTAGCGGGAGGGGGTACCTACAATGAGCAGTTCTTC
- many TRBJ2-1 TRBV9 CASSVQGNSYNEQFF TGTGCCAGCAGCGTACAAGGGAACTCCTACAATGAGCAGTTCTTC
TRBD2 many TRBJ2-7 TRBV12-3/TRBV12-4 CASSPSGSYEQYF TGTGCCAGCAGTCCGAGCGGGAGCTACGAGCAGTACTTC
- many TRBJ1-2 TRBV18 CASSKDLDPVGGYTF TGTGCCAGCTCTAAGGACCTCGACCCCGTCGGTGGCTACACCTTC
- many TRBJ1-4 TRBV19 CASSISAGGAQEKLFF TGTGCCAGTAGTATTTCGGCCGGCGGTGCACAGGAAAAACTGTTTTTT
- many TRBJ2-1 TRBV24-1 CATSDHSYNEQFF TGTGCCACCAGTGATCACAGCTACAATGAGCAGTTCTTC
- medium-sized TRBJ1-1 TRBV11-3 CASSLIGLGGTEAFF TGTGCCAGCAGCTTAATCGGGCTGGGGGGCACTGAAGCTTTCTTT